The TCR beta chain described here comes from a study of blood T cell repertoires in COVID-19. Across the study: COVID-19 samples collected from the United States, Italy and Spain covered acute and convalescent phases. T cells, B-cell-depleted T cells, or PBMCs provided the cDNA or gDNA that served as material.

Original data processing: Reference gene primers were amplified, and this amplification served to estimate nucleated cell counts. Some clones are missing from TCRdb's copy, which holds only in-frame ones; the method was immunoSEQ multiplex PCR. The V and J calls and clone size are taken from that table; D and trimming were inferred from the DNA. Altogether some 290,000 clones are present, 80% to 85% being singletons, with the ten largest covering about 3.2%. The sample taken for sequencing was peripheral blood. The TCR was taken from a woman aged 60-70 years with active or convalescent COVID-19.

CDR3 sequence (DNA): TGTGCCAGCAGCTTACTGGGTAGCGGGGGCAGGAGCTCCTACAATGAGCAGTTCTTC. Translated, it gives CASSLLGSGGRSSYNEQFF. This chain uses TRBV5-5 with TRBJ2-1, with 9 bases fitting TRBD2. Germline V lookup: CDR1 SGHKS, CDR2 YYEKEE (reference sequence). After removal of 2 bases from V and 0 bases from J, the junction contained 12 bases not matched to a gene. The CDR3 runs to 19 residues.